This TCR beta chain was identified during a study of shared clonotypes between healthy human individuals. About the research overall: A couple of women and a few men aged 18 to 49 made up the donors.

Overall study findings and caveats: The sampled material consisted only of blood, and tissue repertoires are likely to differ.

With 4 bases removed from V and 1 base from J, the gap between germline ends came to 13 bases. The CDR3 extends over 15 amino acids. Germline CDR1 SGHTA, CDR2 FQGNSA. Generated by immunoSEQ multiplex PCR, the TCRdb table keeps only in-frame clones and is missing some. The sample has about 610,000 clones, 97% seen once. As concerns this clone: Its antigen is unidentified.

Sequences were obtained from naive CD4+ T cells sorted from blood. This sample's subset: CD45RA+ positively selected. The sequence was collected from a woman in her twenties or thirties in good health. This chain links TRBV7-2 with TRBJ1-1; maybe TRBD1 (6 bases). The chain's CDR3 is CASSSGVFWNTEAFF. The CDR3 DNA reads TGTGCCAGCAGCTCAGGGGTATTTTGGAACACTGAAGCTTTCTTT.